One and the same sample provided the 29 T cell receptor beta chains below, sequenced in a study of blood T cell repertoires in COVID-19. TCRdb keeps only in-frame clones here, not all; method: immunoSEQ multiplex PCR. The sample comprises some 99,000 clones, 85% to 90% of which are singletons, and around 4.2% rests with the top ten. The sample was peripheral blood. The receptors here all came from a human donor with COVID-19, enrolled during active disease. The donor label of this sample is uncertain.

This clone appeared once. The rearrangement joins TRBV5-1 to TRBJ2-1; D might be TRBD2 (6 bases). V was clipped by 2 bases and J by 4 bases, with 10 bases between them. Germline V gene data show CDR1 as SGHRS and CDR2 as YFSETQ. The CDR3 contains 14 residues. CDR3 sequence reads: CASSFPGLYNEQFF. Here the CDR3 DNA reads TGCGCCAGCAGCTTCCCGGGACTTTACAATGAGCAGTTCTTC.

The J gene is TRBJ2-4, the V gene TRBV19, with D unresolved. CDR1 is LNHDA and CDR2 is SQIVND in the germline V gene (reference sequence). The CDR3 sequence is 13 residues long. Trimming cost V 0 bases and J 6 bases, with 6 bases left between them. The CDR3 loop reads CASSIEAGNIQYF. The CDR3 coding sequence is TGTGCCAGTAGTATAGAAGCCGGAAACATTCAGTACTTC.

Only a few counts were recorded for this clone. Here the CDR3 reads CASSDRQSGNTIYF. CDR3 sequence (DNA): TGCGCCAGCAGCGACAGGCAATCTGGAAACACCATATATTTT. The chain carries TRBV4-1 and TRBJ1-3; TRBD1 might be the D (6 bases). CDR3 size: 14 residues. The germline gives CDR1 MGHRA, CDR2 YSYEKL. The V end was cut by 5 bases, the J end by 1 base, with 9 bases between.

Notes on this clone: The same CDR3 is also encoded by other DNA sequences in this sample. This chain joins TRBV11-2 and TRBJ2-5, with a possible D match to TRBD2 (5 bases). Trimming stripped 6 bases from V and 5 bases from J, with 7 bases between. This CDR3 spans 11 amino acids. Germline V gene sequence: CDR1 SGHAT, CDR2 FQNNGV. In DNA form, the CDR3 reads TGTGCCAGCAGTTCGGGGGAGACCCAGTACTTC. Amino acids: CASSSGETQYF.

The V call is TRBV11-2, the J call TRBJ1-4; 7 nucleotides agree with TRBD1. The CDR3 consists of 15 residues. Germline trimming cut 0 bases from V and 4 bases from J; bases unmatched to any gene: 2. CDR1 and CDR2 from the germline V gene are SGHAT and FQNNGV. The CDR3 DNA follows: TGTGCCAGCAGCTTAGATCGACAGGGTAATGAAAAACTGTTTTTT. Protein: CASSLDRQGNEKLFF.

The chain links TRBV2 to TRBJ2-1, with TRBD1 as a possible D gene (5 bases). Germline lookup yields CDR1 SNHLY and CDR2 FYNNEI. This CDR3 region has 13 residues. The V gene lost 4 bases and the J gene lost 5 bases, with 9 bases spanning the gap. Written as DNA, the CDR3 is TGTGCCAGCAGTGTTAGGGGAAACAATGAGCAGTTCTTC. Translated: CASSVRGNNEQFF.

This clone appeared a single time. The CDR3 protein is CASSPGQLKAFF. CDR3 DNA sequence: TGTGCCAGCAGCCCAGGACAGCTCAAAGCTTTCTTT. The gene calls are TRBV3-1 (or the pseudogene TRBV3-2) and TRBJ1-1; D is perhaps TRBD1 (6 bases). Germline V gene data show CDR1 as LGHDT and CDR2 as YNNKEL (reference sequence). CDR3 size: 12 residues. Trimming removed 4 bases at V and 9 bases at J, with 12 bases between.

The chain is built from TRBV24-1 and TRBJ2-1, with D possibly being TRBD2 (5 bases). Germline assignment: CDR1 KGHDR and CDR2 SFDVKD. This CDR3 is 14 amino acids long. V was trimmed by 5 bases and J by 2 bases, leaving 9 bases between them. CDR3 nucleotide sequence: TGTGCCACCAGTGGGACTTATACCTACAATGAGCAGTTCTTC. Translating gives CATSGTYTYNEQFF.

The chain links TRBV27 to TRBJ1-1; D might be TRBD1 (5 bases). The CDR3 is 16 residues long. Trimming cost V 2 bases and J 4 bases, with 17 bases left between them. Germline loops: CDR1 MNHEY, CDR2 SMNVEV (reference sequence). CDR3 coding DNA: TGTGCCAGCAGTTTAGCGTACAGACTTAGGGGCACTGAAGCTTTCTTT. Protein sequence: CASSLAYRLRGTEAFF.

This chain links TRBV10-3 with TRBJ2-2; D is ambiguous. Germline V gene sequence: CDR1 ENHRY, CDR2 SYGVKD. V was shortened by 9 bases and J by 0 bases, with 11 bases between the two germline ends. The CDR3 loop spans 14 amino acids. DNA of the CDR3: TGTGCCATGCGAAGCGTTACGAACACCGGGGAGCTGTTTTTT. Translated, it gives CAMRSVTNTGELFF.

The CDR3 is CAEGQNNEKLFF. In DNA form, the CDR3 reads TGTGCCGAGGGACAGAATAATGAAAAACTGTTTTTT. The chain uses TRBV28 and TRBJ1-4; 7 positions match TRBD1. V gave up 11 bases and J gave up 4 bases; unmatched junction bases: 4. Germline CDR1 and CDR2: MDHEN and SYDVKM. The CDR3 runs 12 residues.

The V gene is TRBV29-1, the J gene TRBJ2-6; maybe TRBD2 (5 bases). Deletions cut 4 bases from V and 4 bases from J, with 11 bases between. CDR3 length: 14 amino acids. CDR1 SQVTM and CDR2 ANQGSEA come from the germline V gene. CDR3 sequence reads: CSVAEGEGANVLTF. DNA for the CDR3: TGCAGCGTTGCTGAGGGCGAAGGGGCCAACGTCCTGACTTTC.

The rearrangement uses TRBV10-3 and TRBJ2-5, with D possibly matching TRBD1 (6 bases). With 5 bases removed from V and 5 bases from J, the gap between germline ends came to 15 bases. Germline CDR1 is ENHRY and CDR2 is SYGVKD. The CDR3 length is 14 residues. The CDR3 is CAISPRTVGETQYF. The CDR3 DNA reads as TGTGCCATCAGTCCCCGGACAGTAGGGGAGACCCAGTACTTC.

The chain joins TRBV5-1 to TRBJ2-7; D remains unclear. V was cut by 4 bases and J by 5 bases, with 13 bases left in between. Germline V gene data show CDR1 as SGHRS and CDR2 as YFSETQ. The CDR3 has 13 residues. This CDR3 is CASSGQTVDEQYF. DNA for the CDR3: TGCGCCAGCAGCGGGCAAACCGTCGACGAGCAGTACTTC.

This clone was picked up one time. V and J are TRBV6-1 and TRBJ1-6; D unclear. CDR1 is MNHNS and CDR2 is SASEGT in the germline V gene. The CDR3 contains 14 residues. V was clipped by 3 bases and J by 5 bases, with 8 bases between them. CDR3 sequence reads: CASSEGGNNSPLHF. CDR3 bases: TGTGCCAGCAGTGAGGGCGGGAATAATTCACCCCTCCACTTT.

This clone was detected a few times. This chain links TRBV18 with TRBJ1-2; D is ambiguous. V was cut by 3 bases and J by 5 bases, with 13 bases left in between. Germline CDR1 reads KGHSH; CDR2 reads LQKENI. The CDR3 is 14 residues long. CDR3 sequence reads: CASSPNPGSYGYTF. CDR3 DNA: TGTGCCAGCTCACCGAACCCGGGGTCTTATGGCTACACCTTC.

The gene calls are TRBV6-5 and TRBJ2-7, with D tentatively TRBD1 (6 bases). The CDR3 has 14 amino acids. Germline values: CDR1 MNHEY, CDR2 SVGAGI. V was cut by 5 bases and J by 6 bases, with 17 bases left in between. The CDR3 spells CASSMPGQGPEQYF. The CDR3 DNA follows: TGTGCCAGCAGTATGCCGGGCCAGGGGCCCGAGCAGTACTTC.

Turning to this clone: The junction shows a germline mismatch at one end, possibly a read error. At the DNA level, this CDR3 is encoded by other sequences in the same sample as well. J is TRBJ1-1 and V is TRBV13, with 11 bases identical to TRBD1. Germline V CDR1 and CDR2: PRHDT, FYEKMQ (reference sequence). The CDR3 is 15 amino acids. The CDR3 here is CARSFGGQGGTEAFF. The CDR3 DNA follows: TGCGCCCGCAGCTTCGGGGGACAGGGGGGGACTGAAGCTTTCTTT.

The chain joins TRBV29-1 to TRBJ1-1; 7 positions match TRBD1. V shed 1 base and J 10 bases; nucleotides not matched to a gene: 18. The length of the CDR3 is 16 residues. CDR1 is SQVTM and CDR2 is ANQGSEA in the germline V gene. As DNA, the CDR3 is TGCAGCGTTGAAGGAGAGACCGGGACAGTGGGCCTGCCAGCTTTCTTT. This codes for CSVEGETGTVGLPAFF.

V and J are TRBV5-6 and TRBJ1-4; D not resolved. Trimming cost V 0 bases and J 10 bases, with 10 bases left between them. Germline V gene data show CDR1 as SGHDT and CDR2 as YYEEEE. The CDR3 is made up of 13 amino acids. Here the CDR3 DNA reads TGTGCCAGCAGCTTGGCTCGGGGTCGAAAACTGTTTTTT. Translated: CASSLARGRKLFF. The complete variable domain, with remaining parts taken from reference TRBV5-6 and TRBJ1-4, reads DAGVTQSPTHLIKTRGQQVTLRCSPKSGHDTVSWYQQALGQGPQFIFQYYEEEERQRGNFPDRFSGHQFPNYSSELNVNALLLGDSALYLCASSLARGRKLFFGSGTQLSVL.

The V gene is TRBV5-4, the J gene TRBJ2-3, with a weak D call TRBD1 (5 bases). The CDR3 has 15 residues. Germline V gives CDR1 SGHNT, CDR2 YYREEE (reference sequence). V was trimmed by 4 bases and J by 1 base, leaving 13 bases between them. The CDR3 region is CASSVAGPRTDTQYF. The CDR3 nucleotides are TGTGCCAGCAGCGTCGCAGGGCCTCGCACAGATACGCAGTATTTT.

This clone was seen a few times. The V gene is TRBV5-1, the J gene TRBJ2-1, with 9 bases lining up with TRBD2. This CDR3 spans 16 amino acids. V was clipped by 0 bases and J by 0 bases; unmatched bases: 1. Germline lookup yields CDR1 SGHRS and CDR2 YFSETQ. CDR3 protein: CASSLEAGGSYNEQFF. DNA of the CDR3: TGCGCCAGCAGCTTGGAAGCGGGAGGCTCCTACAATGAGCAGTTCTTC.

This clone ranks as medium-sized (0.01 to 0.1%). The J gene is TRBJ1-2, the V gene TRBV11-3, with TRBD1 matching 10 bases. V lost 3 bases to trimming and J lost 3 bases; unmatched junction nucleotides: 7. Germline V gives CDR1 SGHNT, CDR2 YENEEA. This CDR3 region has 16 residues. CDR3 amino acids: CASSFQRTGGDYGYTF. The CDR3 DNA is TGTGCCAGCAGCTTTCAACGGACAGGGGGGGACTATGGCTACACCTTC.

This clone came up once. The chain has TRBV4-2 and TRBJ1-2; 9 nucleotides match TRBD1. Germline V gives CDR1 LGHNA, CDR2 YNFKEQ. Unmatched junction bases numbered 7, after V lost 5 bases and J lost 0 bases. This CDR3 spans 16 amino acids. In DNA, the CDR3 is TGTGCCAGCAGCTGGGACAGGGAAAGAGCTAACTATGGCTACACCTTC. Residues: CASSWDRERANYGYTF.

This rearrangement joins TRBV9 to TRBJ2-2, with D perhaps TRBD2 (6 bases). Germline CDR1 and CDR2: SGDLS and YYNGEE. The CDR3 has 15 amino acids. Trimming cost V 2 bases and J 3 bases, with 11 bases left between them. CDR3 loop: CASSVYGEDTGELFF. The CDR3 nucleotides are TGTGCCAGCAGCGTTTACGGGGAGGACACCGGGGAGCTGTTTTTT.

The chain combines TRBV5-1 with TRBJ2-2; 7 bases fit TRBD2. The CDR3 sequence is 15 residues long. The germline CDR1 and CDR2 sequences are SGHRS and YFSETQ. Unmatched junction bases numbered 7, after V lost 4 bases and J lost 4 bases. The CDR3 here is CASSRAGTGTGELFF. The CDR3 coding sequence is TGCGCCAGCAGCCGAGCGGGAACGGGCACCGGGGAGCTGTTTTTT.

This chain uses TRBV19 with TRBJ2-7; 10 bases match TRBD1. The CDR3 spans 15 residues. Germline V gene lookup returns CDR1 LNHDA and CDR2 SQIVND (reference sequence). After removal of 5 bases from V and 3 bases from J, the junction contained 7 bases not matched to a gene. The chain's CDR3 is CASSVAGTGVYEQYF. Here the CDR3 DNA reads TGTGCCAGTAGTGTCGCCGGGACAGGGGTCTACGAGCAGTACTTC.

The J gene is TRBJ2-5, the V gene TRBV7-6, with TRBD2 as a possible D gene (6 bases). The V and J ends lost 3 bases and 4 bases respectively, with 18 bases between them. The CDR3 consists of 16 residues. Germline CDR1 reads SGHVS; CDR2 reads FNYEAQ. The CDR3 nucleotides are TGTGCCAGCAGCTTCTCGGCGGGAAGGGAAAGAGAGACCCAGTACTTC. It codes for CASSFSAGRERETQYF.

The CDR3 DNA reads as TGTGCCAGCAGCCAAGATATCACAGTTGAAGCTTTCTTT. Translating gives CASSQDITVEAFF. The genes are TRBV3-1 (or the pseudogene TRBV3-2) and TRBJ1-1; D remains unclear. V gave up 0 bases and J gave up 7 bases, with 9 bases separating them. This CDR3 is built from 13 residues. Germline CDR1 is LGHDT and CDR2 is YNNKEL (reference sequence).